This T cell receptor (beta chain) is from a study of T cells in Graves' hyperthyroidism and ophthalmopathy. TCR beta CDR3 regions were amplified from RNA. A set of HTBI primers served as the primers for a first-round RT-PCR of the TCR CDR3. TCRdb reanalysed the multiplex PCR reads using MiXCR and keeps one entry per CDR3 protein. Of about 740,000 distinct CDR3 sequences detected, 14% appear once; the ten largest clones hold roughly a tenth. V was trimmed by 1 base and J by 8 bases, leaving 11 bases between them. Germline loops: CDR1 KGHSH, CDR2 LQKENI. The CDR3 consists of 13 residues. This clonotype was recorded at least ten times.

The sequenced material came from blood. V is TRBV18 and J is TRBJ1-2; D not certain. This TCR was recovered from a woman aged 18-29 years with Graves' hyperthyroidism. CDR3 residues: CASSPQRAGGYTF. The CDR3 DNA reads TGTGCCAGCTCACCACAGAGGGCGGGCGGCTACACCTTC.